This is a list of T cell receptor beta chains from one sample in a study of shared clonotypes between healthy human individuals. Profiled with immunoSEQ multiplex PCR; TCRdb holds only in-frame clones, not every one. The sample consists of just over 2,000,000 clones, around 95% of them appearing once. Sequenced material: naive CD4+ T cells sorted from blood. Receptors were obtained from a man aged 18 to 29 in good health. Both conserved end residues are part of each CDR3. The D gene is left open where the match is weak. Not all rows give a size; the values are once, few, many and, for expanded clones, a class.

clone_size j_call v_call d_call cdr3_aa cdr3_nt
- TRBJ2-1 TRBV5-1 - CASSLVGGGTYNEQFF TGCGCCAGCAGCTTGGTCGGAGGCGGCACCTACAATGAGCAGTTCTTC
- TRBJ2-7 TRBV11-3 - CASSLARGDEQYF TGTGCCAGCAGCTTAGCCAGGGGGGACGAGCAGTACTTC
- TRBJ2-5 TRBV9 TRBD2 CASSVIAGGRETQYF TGTGCCAGCAGCGTCATAGCGGGGGGCAGGGAGACCCAGTACTTC
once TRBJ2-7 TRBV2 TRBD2 CASSESGGASREQYF TGTGCCAGCAGTGAAAGCGGGGGTGCTTCGAGGGAGCAGTACTTC
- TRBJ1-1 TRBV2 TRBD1 CASSEQGASTEAFF TGTGCCAGCAGTGAACAGGGGGCAAGCACTGAAGCTTTCTTT
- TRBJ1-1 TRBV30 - CAWTGGGGTEAFF TGTGCCTGGACCGGGGGAGGGGGCACTGAAGCTTTCTTT
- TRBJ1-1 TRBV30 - CAWDLQVGRGNTEAFF TGTGCCTGGGACCTTCAGGTCGGCCGGGGGAACACTGAAGCTTTCTTT
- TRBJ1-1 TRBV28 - CASTTGGAGAEAFF TGTGCCAGCACCACGGGGGGCGCAGGCGCTGAAGCTTTCTTT
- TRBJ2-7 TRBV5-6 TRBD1 CASRGQDSYEQYF TGTGCCAGCAGGGGACAGGACTCCTACGAGCAGTACTTC
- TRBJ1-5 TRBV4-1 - CASSQDTYIGQPQHF TGCGCCAGCAGCCAGGATACTTACATAGGGCAGCCCCAGCATTTT
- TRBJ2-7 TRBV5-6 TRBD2 CASARAGVIYEQYF TGTGCCAGCGCCCGGGCGGGGGTTATCTACGAGCAGTACTTC
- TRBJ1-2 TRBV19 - CASRPISGYGYTF TGTGCCAGTAGACCCATATCGGGCTATGGCTACACCTTC
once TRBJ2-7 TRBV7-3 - CASSLNTGAGYEQYF TGTGCCAGCAGCTTAAATACGGGGGCGGGCTACGAGCAGTACTTC
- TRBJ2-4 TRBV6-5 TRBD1 CASRPGGTGERDQYF TGTGCCAGCAGGCCTGGTGGGACAGGTGAAAGGGATCAGTACTTC
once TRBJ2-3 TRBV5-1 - CASSLGSSTDTQYF TGCGCCAGCAGCTTGGGCAGTTCCACAGATACGCAGTATTTT
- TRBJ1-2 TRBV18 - CASSPPGYSPALLGYTF TGTGCCAGCTCACCACCGGGTTACTCTCCCGCCCTGCTTGGCTACACCTTC
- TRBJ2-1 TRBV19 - CASSIRHGGQFF TGTGCCAGTAGTATACGACACGGCGGGCAGTTCTTC
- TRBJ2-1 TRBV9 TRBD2 CASSVGGLAYEQFF TGTGCCAGCAGCGTAGGGGGACTAGCGTACGAGCAGTTCTTC
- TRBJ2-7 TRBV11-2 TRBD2 CASSLERGGRYEQYF TGTGCCAGCAGCTTAGAGCGGGGGGGCCGGTACGAGCAGTACTTC
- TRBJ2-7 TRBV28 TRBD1 CASTSPGTGVYEQYF TGTGCCAGCACCTCGCCCGGGACAGGGGTCTACGAGCAGTACTTC
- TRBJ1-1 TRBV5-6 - CASSGGHLGNTEAFF TGTGCCAGCAGCGGTGGACACTTGGGGAACACTGAAGCTTTCTTT
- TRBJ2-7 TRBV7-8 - CASSEPGRLRYEQYF TGTGCCAGCAGCGAACCGGGACGACTGCGGTACGAGCAGTACTTC
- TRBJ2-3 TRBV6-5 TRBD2 CASSLLAGVAGTQYF TGTGCCAGCAGTCTACTAGCGGGAGTCGCTGGTACGCAGTATTTT
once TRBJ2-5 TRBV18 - CASSPPARSETQYF TGTGCCAGCTCACCACCGGCACGGTCGGAGACCCAGTACTTC
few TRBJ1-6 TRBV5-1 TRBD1 CASSLRGQGDSPLHF TGCGCCAGCAGCTTGAGAGGACAGGGTGATTCACCCCTCCACTTT
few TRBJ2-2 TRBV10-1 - CASSENRVDGELFF TGCGCCAGCAGCGAGAACAGGGTGGACGGGGAGCTGTTTTTT
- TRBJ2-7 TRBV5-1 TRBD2 CASSLRGAGGRSSYEQYF TGCGCCAGCAGCTTGAGGGGCGCGGGAGGCCGGAGCTCCTACGAGCAGTACTTC
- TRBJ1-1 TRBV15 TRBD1 CATTRDSYTEAFF TGTGCCACCACCCGGGACAGTTACACTGAAGCTTTCTTT
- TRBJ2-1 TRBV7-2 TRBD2 CASTSGINEQFF TGTGCCAGCACTAGCGGGATCAATGAGCAGTTCTTC
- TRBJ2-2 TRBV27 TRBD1 CASSLRGTASTGELFF TGTGCCAGCAGTTTAAGAGGGACAGCCTCCACCGGGGAGCTGTTTTTT
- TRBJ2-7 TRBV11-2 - CASSETYEQYF TGTGCCAGCAGCGAAACCTACGAGCAGTACTTC
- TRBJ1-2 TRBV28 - CASNQGGSTNYGYTF TGTGCCAGCAACCAAGGTGGCAGTACTAACTATGGCTACACCTTC
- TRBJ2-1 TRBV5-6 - CASSFTRTIAPNEQFF TGTGCCAGCAGCTTTACCCGGACAATAGCCCCCAATGAGCAGTTCTTC
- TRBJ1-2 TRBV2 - CASPGEQSLYGYTF TGTGCCAGCCCCGGGGAACAGAGCCTCTATGGCTACACCTTC
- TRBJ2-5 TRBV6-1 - CASSEGRVGQETQYF TGTGCCAGCAGTGAGGGTAGGGTGGGCCAAGAGACCCAGTACTTC
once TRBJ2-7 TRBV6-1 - CASSGWETYEQYF TGTGCCAGCAGTGGTTGGGAAACCTACGAGCAGTACTTC
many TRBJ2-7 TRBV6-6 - CASGSGYEQYF TGTGCCAGCGGCTCGGGCTACGAGCAGTACTTC
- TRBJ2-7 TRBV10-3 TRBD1 CAISAKAGTGDEQYF TGTGCCATCAGTGCAAAAGCCGGGACAGGGGACGAGCAGTACTTC
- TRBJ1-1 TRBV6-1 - CASSEVWGLNTEAFF TGTGCCAGCAGTGAAGTCTGGGGCCTGAACACTGAAGCTTTCTTT
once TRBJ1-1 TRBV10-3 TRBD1 CAITLTGVNTEAFF TGTGCCATCACCTTGACAGGGGTGAACACTGAAGCTTTCTTT
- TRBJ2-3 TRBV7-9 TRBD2 CASSLELAVTDTQYF TGTGCCAGCAGCTTAGAGCTAGCGGTCACAGATACGCAGTATTTT
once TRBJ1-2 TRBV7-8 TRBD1 CASSGDRGGEGYTF TGTGCCAGCAGCGGGGACAGGGGCGGGGAAGGCTACACCTTC
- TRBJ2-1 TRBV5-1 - CASSLGGGSSYNEQFF TGCGCCAGCAGCTTGGGGGGCGGCAGCTCCTACAATGAGCAGTTCTTC
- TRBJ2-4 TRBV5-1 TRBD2 CASSLDGSGTQLAKNIQYF TGCGCCAGCAGCTTGGATGGTAGCGGGACCCAACTAGCCAAAAACATTCAGTACTTC
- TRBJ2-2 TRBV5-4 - CASSLPGATGELFF TGTGCCAGCAGCTTGCCGGGGGCGACCGGGGAGCTGTTTTTT
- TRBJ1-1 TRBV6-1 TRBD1 CASTYSQGAVTEAFF TGTGCCAGCACGTACTCACAGGGGGCGGTGACTGAAGCTTTCTTT
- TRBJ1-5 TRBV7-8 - CASSLVRGPNQPQHF TGTGCCAGCAGCTTAGTGAGGGGTCCCAATCAGCCCCAGCATTTT
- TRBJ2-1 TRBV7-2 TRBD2 CASSTSGSSNNEQFF TGTGCCAGCAGCACTAGCGGGAGTTCCAACAATGAGCAGTTCTTC
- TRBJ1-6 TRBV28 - CASSVTGSPLHF TGTGCCAGCAGTGTAACAGGGTCACCCCTCCACTTT
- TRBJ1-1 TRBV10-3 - CAISDLGQNTEAFF TGTGCCATCAGTGATCTGGGACAGAACACTGAAGCTTTCTTT
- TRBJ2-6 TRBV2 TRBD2 CASSPLAGGGANVLTF TGTGCCAGCAGTCCCCTAGCGGGTGGTGGGGCCAACGTCCTGACTTTC
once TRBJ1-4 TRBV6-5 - CASREPGRGEKLFF TGTGCCAGCAGAGAACCGGGGAGAGGTGAAAAACTGTTTTTT
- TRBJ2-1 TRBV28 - CASGDRDSFLFEQFF TGTGCCAGCGGAGACCGGGACTCCTTCTTATTTGAGCAGTTCTTC
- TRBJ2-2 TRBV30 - CAWSGGRAANTGELFF TGTGCCTGGAGTGGAGGCAGGGCGGCGAACACCGGGGAGCTGTTTTTT
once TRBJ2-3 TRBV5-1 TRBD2 CASSLAREVDTQYF TGCGCCAGCAGCTTGGCTCGGGAGGTAGATACGCAGTATTTT
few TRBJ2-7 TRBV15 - CATSSAAGPYEQYF TGTGCCACCAGCTCGGCGGCGGGCCCCTACGAGCAGTACTTC
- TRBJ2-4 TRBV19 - CASRGLTLAKNIQYF TGTGCCAGTAGAGGGCTGACCTTAGCCAAAAACATTCAGTACTTC
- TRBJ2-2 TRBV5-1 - CASSLEGGTPGELFF TGCGCCAGCAGCTTGGAGGGGGGGACCCCCGGGGAGCTGTTTTTT
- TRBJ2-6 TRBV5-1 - CASSLGGTGANVLTF TGCGCCAGCAGCTTGGGTGGGACTGGGGCCAACGTCCTGACTTTC
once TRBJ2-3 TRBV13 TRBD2 CASSLGLAGVVGDTQYF TGTGCCAGCAGCTTGGGACTAGCGGGAGTCGTTGGAGATACGCAGTATTTT